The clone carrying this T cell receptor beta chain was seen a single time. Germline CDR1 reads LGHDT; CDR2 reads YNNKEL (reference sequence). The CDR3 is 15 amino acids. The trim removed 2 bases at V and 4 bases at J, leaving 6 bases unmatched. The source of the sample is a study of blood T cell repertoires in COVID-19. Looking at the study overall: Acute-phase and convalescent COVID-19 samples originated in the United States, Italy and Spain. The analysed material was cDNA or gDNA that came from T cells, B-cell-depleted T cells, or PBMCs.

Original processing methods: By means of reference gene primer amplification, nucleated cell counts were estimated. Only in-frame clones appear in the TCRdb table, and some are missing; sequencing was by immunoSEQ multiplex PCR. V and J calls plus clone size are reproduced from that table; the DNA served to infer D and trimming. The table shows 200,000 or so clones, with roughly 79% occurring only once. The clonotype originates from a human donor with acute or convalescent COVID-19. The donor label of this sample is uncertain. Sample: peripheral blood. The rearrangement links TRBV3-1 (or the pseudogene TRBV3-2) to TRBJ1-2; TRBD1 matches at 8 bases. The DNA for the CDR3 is TGTGCCAGCAGCCAACGCAGGGGGCACCGCTATGGCTACACCTTC. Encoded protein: CASSQRRGHRYGYTF.